The 18 T cell receptor beta chains in this list originate from one sample, sequenced in a study of T cell clonotyping in hematopoietic cell transplantation. Here immunoSEQ multiplex PCR was the method, and the copy in TCRdb shows in-frame clones only, minus some. Altogether about 9,400 clones are present, 60% to 80% being singletons, with the ten largest covering 16%. The sequencing here drew on PBMCs, taken 180 days after allogeneic stem cell transplant. These receptors all stem from a male patient aged 35-55 years who had an allogeneic stem cell transplant from a related donor, so the T cells may come from the graft donor. Some clones in this sample may be carry-over from other donors' samples.

This chain uses TRBV9 with TRBJ2-7, with TRBD2 matching 8 bases. J was trimmed by 3 bases and V by 2 bases; bases with no gene match: 7. From germline, CDR1 is SGDLS and CDR2 YYNGEE. The CDR3 is 15 amino acids. CDR3 DNA: TGTGCCAGCAGCGTCGGACTAGCCGACGACTACGAGCAGTACTTC. It encodes CASSVGLADDYEQYF.

The V call is TRBV5-4, the J call TRBJ1-1; a weak D match, TRBD1 (5 bases). Germline lookup yields CDR1 SGHNT and CDR2 YYREEE (reference sequence). The CDR3 has 15 amino acids. Trimming shortened V by 4 bases and J by 5 bases, and 18 bases separated the two germline ends. The CDR3 DNA sequence: TGTGCCAGCAGCCCGAGGGACCTTGGGTGGACTGAAGCTTTCTTT. Translating it yields CASSPRDLGWTEAFF.

The chain is built from TRBV6-5 and TRBJ1-1; no reliable D call. V lost 2 bases, J lost 4 bases, and 14 bases lay in between. Germline loops: CDR1 MNHEY, CDR2 SVGAGI. CDR3 size: 15 residues. This CDR3 reads CASSYMSAGGTEAFF. The CDR3 region has the DNA TGTGCCAGCAGTTACATGTCGGCCGGTGGCACTGAAGCTTTCTTT.

The chain employs TRBV28 and TRBJ1-2, with TRBD1 matching over 11 bases. Germline V CDR1 and CDR2: MDHEN, SYDVKM. V shed 6 bases, J shed 1 base, and the junction held 13 bases outside the gene matches. The CDR3 contains 18 residues. CDR3 residues: CASSLAGTGGQVNYGYTF. The CDR3, as DNA: TGTGCCAGCAGCTTAGCCGGGACAGGGGGGCAGGTTAACTATGGCTACACCTTC.

With respect to this clone: One end of the junction does not line up with germline, which may come from a read error. This chain uses TRBV6-6 with TRBJ1-6; a possible D gene is TRBD1 (6 bases). Looked up from germline, CDR1 is MNHNY and CDR2 is SVGAGI (reference sequence). The CDR3 has 13 amino acids. Here the CDR3 reads CFTSGEGGSPLHF. CDR3 DNA sequence: TGCTTCACTTCAGGGGAAGGAGGTTCACCCCTCCACTTT.

This chain links TRBV11-2 with TRBJ2-7; D perhaps matches TRBD1 (7 bases). Germline-derived CDR1 and CDR2 are SGHAT and FQNNGV. V lost 0 bases and J lost 4, with 16 bases in between. The CDR3 is 16 amino acids. CDR3 amino acids: CASSLDMETGTYEQYF. For the CDR3, the DNA is TGTGCCAGCAGCTTAGATATGGAGACAGGGACTTACGAGCAGTACTTC.

The rearrangement joins TRBV7-2 to TRBJ2-5, with D possibly being TRBD1 or TRBD2 (7 bases each). The germline V gene has CDR1 SGHTA and CDR2 FQGNSA. The CDR3 is made up of 15 amino acids. The V end lost 7 bases, the J end lost 5 bases, and 20 bases lay between the germline ends. Here the CDR3 DNA reads TGTGCCAGCACCCAGCAGGGGGGGGCCTTCGAGACCCAGTACTTC. Translated, it gives CASTQQGGAFETQYF.

This chain links TRBV2 with TRBJ2-1; D unclear. This CDR3 is built from 14 residues. The V end was cut by 3 bases, the J end by 12 bases, with 18 bases between. Germline CDR1 reads SNHLY; CDR2 reads FYNNEI. The CDR3 loop is CASSESSSSPPQFF. The CDR3 DNA sequence: TGTGCCAGCAGTGAGAGCTCCTCGTCTCCTCCGCAGTTCTTC.

V usage is TRBV6-5 and J usage is TRBJ1-4; D is uncertain. Germline V lookup: CDR1 MNHEY, CDR2 SVGAGI. This CDR3 comprises 11 residues. The V and J ends lost 0 bases and 10 bases respectively, with 3 bases between them. The CDR3 DNA follows: TGTGCCAGCAGTTACTCGGGAAAACTGTTTTTT. Protein sequence: CASSYSGKLFF.

The genes are TRBV30 and TRBJ2-7; 7 bases line up with TRBD1. This CDR3 comprises 11 residues. Germline CDR1 is GTSNPN and CDR2 is SVGIG (reference sequence). V lost 8 bases and J lost 4; bases outside the gene matches: 5. As DNA, the CDR3 is TGTGCCGCTGAGGGGGCTTACGAGCAGTACTTC. Amino acid sequence: CAAEGAYEQYF.

This sequence joins TRBV5-4 and TRBJ1-4, with a weak D call TRBD1 (6 bases). Germline V gene lookup returns CDR1 SGHNT and CDR2 YYREEE (reference sequence). The CDR3 covers 16 residues. V dropped 0 bases and J dropped 4 bases, with 13 bases sitting between them. The CDR3 coding sequence is TGTGCCAGCAGCTTGGAACGTGGACAGTTTAATGAAAAACTGTTTTTT. Translating gives CASSLERGQFNEKLFF.

The chain uses TRBV16 and TRBJ1-2, with D hard to call. Germline V gene data show CDR1 as KGHSY and CDR2 as FQNENV. Trimming pared 1 base from V and 1 base from J, leaving 7 bases between. This CDR3 spans 14 amino acids. DNA of the CDR3: TGTGCCAGCAGCCAATTGAGCGGTAACTATGGCTACACCTTC. Translating gives CASSQLSGNYGYTF.

The chain's CDR3 is CASSFSSGTPSYEQYF. CDR3 coding DNA: TGTGCCAGCAGCTTCTCCTCCGGGACACCCTCCTACGAGCAGTACTTC. V and J are TRBV7-2 and TRBJ2-7; a possible D gene is TRBD1 (6 bases). This CDR3 has 16 residues. Germline CDR1 is SGHTA and CDR2 is FQGNSA. Trimming took off 3 bases at V and 0 bases at J, with 15 bases between the two ends.

This chain uses TRBV27 with TRBJ1-6; the D is unclear. Germline V gene sequence: CDR1 MNHEY, CDR2 SMNVEV (reference sequence). CDR3 length equals 12 residues. Trimming left V 3 bases short and J 6 bases short, with 3 bases between. Here the CDR3 DNA reads TGTGCCAGCAGTTTTGCTAATTCACCCCTCCACTTT. Its protein product is CASSFANSPLHF.

This sequence joins TRBV6-5 and TRBJ1-1, with a tentative D call TRBD1 (5 bases). The CDR3 runs to 14 residues. CDR1 and CDR2 (germline): MNHEY, SVGAGI. Between the trimmed V and J ends, which lost 0 bases and 5 bases, there was a span of 10 bases. The chain's CDR3 is CASSYSGDWTEAFF. Here the CDR3 DNA reads TGTGCCAGCAGTTACTCGGGGGATTGGACTGAAGCTTTCTTT.

This chain connects TRBV5-1 to TRBJ2-3; a possible D gene is TRBD1 (5 bases). Germline-derived CDR1 and CDR2 are SGHRS and YFSETQ. This CDR3 comprises 14 residues. V was shortened by 0 bases and J by 0 bases, with 5 bases between the two germline ends. In nucleotides, the CDR3 is TGCGCCAGCAGCTTGGGACAGAGCACAGATACGCAGTATTTT. It yields the protein CASSLGQSTDTQYF.

The CDR3 loop reads CASSQVGTVNYGYTF. CDR3 DNA sequence: TGTGCCAGCAGCCAAGTAGGGACAGTCAACTATGGCTACACCTTC. The V gene is TRBV4-2, the J gene TRBJ1-2; 7 bases are shared with TRBD1. With 1 base clipped from V and 2 bases from J, the junction kept 4 bases outside the gene matches. This CDR3 contains 15 residues. Germline-derived CDR1 and CDR2 are LGHNA and YNFKEQ.

The chain joins TRBV20-1 to TRBJ1-5; D is undetermined. CDR3 length: 11 amino acids. Germline lookup yields CDR1 DFQATT and CDR2 SNEGSKA (reference sequence). Trimming removed 1 base from V and 6 bases from J, with 4 bases in between. CDR3 sequence reads: CSARVGQPQHF. CDR3 DNA sequence: TGCAGTGCTAGAGTCGGTCAGCCCCAGCATTTT.